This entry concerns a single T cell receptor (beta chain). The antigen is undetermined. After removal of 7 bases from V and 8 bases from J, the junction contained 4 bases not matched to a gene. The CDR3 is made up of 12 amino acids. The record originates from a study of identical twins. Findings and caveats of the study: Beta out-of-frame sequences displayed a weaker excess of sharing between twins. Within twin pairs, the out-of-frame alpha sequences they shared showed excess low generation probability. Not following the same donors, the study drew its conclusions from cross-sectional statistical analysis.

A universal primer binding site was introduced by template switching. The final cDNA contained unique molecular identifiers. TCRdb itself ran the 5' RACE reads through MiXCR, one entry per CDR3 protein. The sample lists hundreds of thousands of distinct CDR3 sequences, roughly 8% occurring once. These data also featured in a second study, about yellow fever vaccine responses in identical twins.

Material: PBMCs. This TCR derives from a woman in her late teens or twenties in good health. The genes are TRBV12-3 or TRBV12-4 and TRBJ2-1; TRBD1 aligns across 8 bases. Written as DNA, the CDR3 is TGTGCCAGCAAACCGACAGGGGATGAGCAGTTCTTC. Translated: CASKPTGDEQFF.